This T cell receptor (beta chain) is from a study of cytomegalovirus exposure and HLA in healthy donors. Whole-study findings and limits: Later on, an analysis showed TCR association rates differing by HLA locus, with DRB1 the most and HLA-C the fewest. Prediction of most subjects' HLA-A and HLA-B alleles by TCR beta sequences was reportedly accurate. Later genetic work tied a missense DCLRE1C variant to beta-chain V and J trimming.

Donors consisted of healthy bone marrow donors. Concerning this clone itself: Its antigen is unknown.

V gave up 4 bases and J gave up 4 bases; unmatched junction bases: 8. Germline assignment: CDR1 SGHVS and CDR2 FQNEAQ. The CDR3 is 15 amino acids. Researchers ran the PCR with 60 Vbeta and 13 Jbeta primers. The data were produced by immunoSEQ multiplex PCR, yet TCRdb's version contains in-frame clones alone and is incomplete. The top ten clones hold approximately 1.2% of a sample with about 180,000 clones, roughly 88% of them seen once. This clonotype was obtained from a boy under 10 years old in good health and CMV-seronegative. V usage is TRBV7-8 and J usage is TRBJ2-5; TRBD1 agrees at 8 bases. Sequenced: PBMCs. The CDR3: CASSSRTGMGETQYF. CDR3 coding DNA: TGTGCCAGCAGCTCTCGGACAGGGATGGGAGAGACCCAGTACTTC.